This T cell receptor (beta chain) was found in a study of graft-versus-host responses after intestinal transplantation. The repertoire was sequenced with immunoSEQ multiplex PCR; TCRdb's copy has only in-frame clones and lacks some. Of roughly 30,000 clones in the sample, about 86% were seen once. Of note for this clone: Its antigen is not known.

Germline V gives CDR1 MGHRA, CDR2 YSYEKL. Trimming at V came to 3 bases and at J to 5 bases, leaving 8 bases not matched to a gene. The CDR3 totals 15 residues. This TCR was recovered from a human donor who received an intestinal transplant. The chain employs TRBV4-1 and TRBJ1-1, with 8 positions matching TRBD1. The input for sequencing was unstimulated CD8+ T cells sorted from spleen or lymph node cells, taken before intestinal transplant. CDR3 sequence: CASSHQRQGWTEAFF. The CDR3 DNA is TGCGCCAGCAGCCACCAAAGACAGGGGTGGACTGAAGCTTTCTTT.